This note documents a single TCR beta chain sequence. Original handling: How many nucleated cells were present was estimated from reference gene primer amplification. TCRdb's copy holds only in-frame clones and misses some; the assay was immunoSEQ multiplex PCR. V, J and clone size reflect that table, while D and trimming were determined from the DNA. Found here are about 90,000 clones, 91% of them singletons; the top ten hold about 1.8%. This specimen comes from a study of blood T cell repertoires in COVID-19. Turning to the study itself: COVID-19 samples from acute and convalescent phases originated in the United States, Italy and Spain. Sources were T cells, B-cell-depleted T cells, or PBMCs; the material itself was cDNA or gDNA.

The CDR3 extends over 15 amino acids. V was clipped by 5 bases and J by 3 bases, with 16 bases between them. Germline CDR1 and CDR2: MNHEY and SVGEGT. This TCR was recovered from a human donor with active COVID-19. The donor label of this sample is uncertain. The J gene is TRBJ1-1, the V gene TRBV6-2 or TRBV6-3; D gene uncertain. Sequenced sample: peripheral blood. For the CDR3, the DNA is TGTGCCAGCAGTAAGAGGGCATCAAGCCACACTGAAGCTTTCTTT. Protein product: CASSKRASSHTEAFF.